Detailed here is one T cell receptor (beta chain). TCRdb ran MiXCR on the 5' RACE reads and lists one entry per CDR3 protein. The repertoire holds around 450,000 distinct CDR3 sequences, with approximately 15% as singletons. These data are taken from a study of identical twins. The same data also contributed to another study, on yellow fever vaccine responses in identical twins.

The sequenced sample was CD4+ T cells sorted from blood. The sequence was obtained from a woman younger than 35 in good health.

CDR3 nucleotide sequence: TGTGCCAGCAGCCCCGTGGTGGGACAGAAAGCTTTCTTT. Its translation: CASSPVVGQKAFF. This rearrangement joins TRBV7-2 to TRBJ1-1; 7 positions agree with TRBD1. Trimming cost V 5 bases and J 9 bases; bases outside gene matches: 9. The CDR3 consists of 13 residues. Germline CDR1 and CDR2: SGHTA and FQGNSA.